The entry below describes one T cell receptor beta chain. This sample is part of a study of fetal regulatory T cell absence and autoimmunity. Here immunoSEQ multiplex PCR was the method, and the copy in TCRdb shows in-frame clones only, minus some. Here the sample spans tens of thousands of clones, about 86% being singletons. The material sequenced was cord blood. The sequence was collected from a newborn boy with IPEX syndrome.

The CDR3 DNA follows: TGTGCCAGCAGTCCGGGACTACCCACCGGGGAGCTGTTTTTT. It yields the protein CASSPGLPTGELFF. The chain has TRBV6-5 and TRBJ2-2; 7 bases are a match to TRBD2. This CDR3 comprises 14 residues. Germline CDR1 is MNHEY and CDR2 is SVGAGI. The junction had 4 bases not matched to a gene; V was cut back by 5 bases and J by 4 bases.